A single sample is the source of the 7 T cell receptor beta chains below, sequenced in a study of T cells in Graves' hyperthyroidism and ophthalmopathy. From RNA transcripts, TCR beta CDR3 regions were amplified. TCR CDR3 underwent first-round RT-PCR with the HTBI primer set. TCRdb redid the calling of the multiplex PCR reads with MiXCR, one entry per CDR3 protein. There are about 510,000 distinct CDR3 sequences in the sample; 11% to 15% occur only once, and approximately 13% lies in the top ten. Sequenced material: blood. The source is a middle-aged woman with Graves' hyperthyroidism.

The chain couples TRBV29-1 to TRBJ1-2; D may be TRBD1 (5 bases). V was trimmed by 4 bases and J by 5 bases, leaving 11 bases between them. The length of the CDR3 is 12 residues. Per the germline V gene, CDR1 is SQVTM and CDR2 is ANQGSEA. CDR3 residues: CSVGQGRYGYTF. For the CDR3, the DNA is TGCAGCGTTGGTCAGGGACGTTATGGCTACACCTTC. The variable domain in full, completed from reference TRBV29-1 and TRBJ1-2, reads SAVISQKPSRDICQRGTSLTIQCQVDSQVTMMFWYRQQPGQSLTLIATANQGSEATYESGFVIDKFPISRPNLTFSTLTVSNMSPEDSSIYLCSVGQGRYGYTFGSGTRLTVV.

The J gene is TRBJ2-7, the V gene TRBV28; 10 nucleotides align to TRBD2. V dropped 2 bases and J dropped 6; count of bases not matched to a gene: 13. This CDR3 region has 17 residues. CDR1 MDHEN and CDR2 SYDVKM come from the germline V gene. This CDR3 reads CASSLPTLAGVTREQYF. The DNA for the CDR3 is TGTGCCAGCAGTTTACCCACTCTAGCGGGAGTCACCCGCGAGCAGTACTTC.

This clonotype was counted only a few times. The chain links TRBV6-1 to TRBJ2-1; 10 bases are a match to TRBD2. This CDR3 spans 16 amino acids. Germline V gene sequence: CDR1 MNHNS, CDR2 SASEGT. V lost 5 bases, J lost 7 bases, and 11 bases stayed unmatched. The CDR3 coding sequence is TGTGCCAGCAGTCCCGCTAGCGGGGGAGGTAGGAATGAGCAGTTCTTC. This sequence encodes CASSPASGGGRNEQFF.

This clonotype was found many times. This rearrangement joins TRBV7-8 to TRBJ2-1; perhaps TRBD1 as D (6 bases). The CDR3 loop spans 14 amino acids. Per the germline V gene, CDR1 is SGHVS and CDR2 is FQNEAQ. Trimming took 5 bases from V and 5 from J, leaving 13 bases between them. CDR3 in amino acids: CASSGRDNDNEQFF. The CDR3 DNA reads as TGTGCCAGCAGCGGCCGGGACAACGACAATGAGCAGTTCTTC. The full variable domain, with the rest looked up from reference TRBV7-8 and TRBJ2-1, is GAGVSQSPRYKVAKRGQDVALRCDPISGHVSLFWYQQALGQGPEFLTYFQNEAQLDKSGLPSDRFFAERPEGSVSTLKIQRTQQEDSAVYLCASSGRDNDNEQFFGPGTRLTVL.

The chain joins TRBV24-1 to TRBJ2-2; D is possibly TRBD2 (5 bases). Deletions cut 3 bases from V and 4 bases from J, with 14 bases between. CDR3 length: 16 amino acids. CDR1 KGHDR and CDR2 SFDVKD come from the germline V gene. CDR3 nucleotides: TGTGCCACCAGTGATGAGGGTGTTGTAGGCACCGGGGAGCTGTTTTTT. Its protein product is CATSDEGVVGTGELFF.

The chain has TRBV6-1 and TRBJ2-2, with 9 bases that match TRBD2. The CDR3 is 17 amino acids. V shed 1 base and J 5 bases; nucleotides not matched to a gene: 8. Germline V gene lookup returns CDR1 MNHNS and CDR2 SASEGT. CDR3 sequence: CASSEVWVAGDTGELFF. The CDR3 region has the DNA TGTGCCAGCAGTGAAGTTTGGGTAGCGGGAGATACCGGGGAGCTGTTTTTT.

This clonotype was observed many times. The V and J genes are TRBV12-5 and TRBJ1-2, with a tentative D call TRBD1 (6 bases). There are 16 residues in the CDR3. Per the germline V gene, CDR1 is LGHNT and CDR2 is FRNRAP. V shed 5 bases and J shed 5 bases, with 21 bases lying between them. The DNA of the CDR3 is TGTGCTAGTGGTGGAACCGGGGGCCAAGAGGGATATGGCTACACCTTC. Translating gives CASGGTGGQEGYGYTF.